This TCR beta chain was found in a study of blood T cells in healthy people across ages. Trimming cost V 3 bases and J 6 bases, with 12 bases left between them. The CDR3 is made up of 14 amino acids. Germline lookup yields CDR1 SGHVS and CDR2 FNYEAQ. Together with a sample-barcoded 5' primer, a J-beta primer mix was included in a second PCR lasting about 6 to 11 cycles. TCRdb reprocessed the 5' RACE reads via MiXCR and lists one record per CDR3 protein. Here the sample spans 1,300,000 or so distinct CDR3 sequences, roughly 64% being singletons. The chain uses TRBV7-6 and TRBJ2-1, with D maybe TRBD2 (5 bases). The sequenced sample consisted of blood. The receptor comes from a man aged 18 to 30 in good health. CDR3 sequence: CASSFGLLLNEQFF. The CDR3 nucleotides are TGTGCCAGCAGCTTTGGACTCCTCCTCAATGAGCAGTTCTTC.